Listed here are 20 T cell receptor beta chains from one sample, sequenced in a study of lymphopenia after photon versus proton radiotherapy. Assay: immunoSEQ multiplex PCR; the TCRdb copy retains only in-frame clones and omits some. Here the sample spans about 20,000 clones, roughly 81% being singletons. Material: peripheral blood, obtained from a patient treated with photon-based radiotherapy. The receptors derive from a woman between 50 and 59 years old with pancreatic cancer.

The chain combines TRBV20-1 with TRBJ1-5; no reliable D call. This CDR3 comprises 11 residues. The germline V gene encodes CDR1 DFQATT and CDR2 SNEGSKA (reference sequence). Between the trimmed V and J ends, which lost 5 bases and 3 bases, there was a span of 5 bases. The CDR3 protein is CSAYDNQPQHF. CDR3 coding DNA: TGCAGTGCTTATGACAATCAGCCCCAGCATTTT.

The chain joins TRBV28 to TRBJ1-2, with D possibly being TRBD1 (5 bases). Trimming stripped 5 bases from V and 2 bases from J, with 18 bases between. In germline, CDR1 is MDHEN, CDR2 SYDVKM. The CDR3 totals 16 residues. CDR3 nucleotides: TGTGCCAGCAGTCCGGGGGATGGGGTCTTCAACTATGGCTACACCTTC. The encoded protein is CASSPGDGVFNYGYTF.

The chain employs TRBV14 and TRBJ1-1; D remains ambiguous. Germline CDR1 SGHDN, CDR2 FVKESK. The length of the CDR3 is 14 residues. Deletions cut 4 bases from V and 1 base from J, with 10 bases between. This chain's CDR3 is CASSRDTANTEAFF. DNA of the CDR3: TGTGCCAGCAGCCGAGATACAGCGAACACTGAAGCTTTCTTT.

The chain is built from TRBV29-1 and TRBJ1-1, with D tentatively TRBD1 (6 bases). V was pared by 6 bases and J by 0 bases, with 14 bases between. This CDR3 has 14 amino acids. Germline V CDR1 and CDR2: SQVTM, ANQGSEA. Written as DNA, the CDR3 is TGCAGCGTCCCCTGGGGGGGCTTGAACACTGAAGCTTTCTTT. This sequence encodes CSVPWGGLNTEAFF.

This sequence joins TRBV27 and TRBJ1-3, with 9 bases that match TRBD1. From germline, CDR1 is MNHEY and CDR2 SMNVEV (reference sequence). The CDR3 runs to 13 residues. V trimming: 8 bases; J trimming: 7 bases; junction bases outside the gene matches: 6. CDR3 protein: CASGDRALNTIYF. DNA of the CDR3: TGTGCCAGCGGGGACAGGGCCCTTAACACCATATATTTT.

CDR3 bases: TGTGCCAGTAGTCTACTAGCGGGCCAGCCCCAGCATTTT. As protein: CASSLLAGQPQHF. This sequence joins TRBV19 and TRBJ1-5; D ambiguous. The CDR3 covers 13 residues. Per germline, CDR1 LNHDA and CDR2 SQIVND (reference sequence). V lost 5 bases, J lost 7 bases, and 12 bases lay in between. Full variable domain (outside the CDR3, taken from reference TRBV19 and TRBJ1-5): DGGITQSPKYLFRKEGQNVTLSCEQNLNHDAMYWYRQDPGQGLRLIYYSQIVNDFQKGDIAEGYSVSREKKESFPLTVTSAQKNPTAFYLCASSLLAGQPQHFGDGTRLSIL.

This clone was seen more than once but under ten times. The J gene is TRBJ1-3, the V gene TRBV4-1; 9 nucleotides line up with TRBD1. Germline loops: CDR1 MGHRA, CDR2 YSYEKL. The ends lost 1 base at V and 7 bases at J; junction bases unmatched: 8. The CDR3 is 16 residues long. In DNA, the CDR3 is TGCGCCAGCAGCCAAGCCCCGTACAGGGGGCCGAACACCATATATTTT. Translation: CASSQAPYRGPNTIYF.

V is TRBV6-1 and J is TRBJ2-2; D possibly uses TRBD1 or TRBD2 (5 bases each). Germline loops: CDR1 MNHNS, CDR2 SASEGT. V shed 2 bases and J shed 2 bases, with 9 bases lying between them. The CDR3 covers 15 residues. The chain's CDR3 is CASSETGLNTGELFF. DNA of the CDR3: TGTGCCAGCAGTGAAACAGGACTTAACACCGGGGAGCTGTTTTTT.

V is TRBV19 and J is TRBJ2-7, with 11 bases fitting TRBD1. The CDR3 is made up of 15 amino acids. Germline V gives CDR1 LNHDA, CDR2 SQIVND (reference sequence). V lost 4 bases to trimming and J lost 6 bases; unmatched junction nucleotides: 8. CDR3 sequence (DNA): TGTGCCAGTAGTAGAGGACAGGGGGCATCGGGCGAGCAGTACTTC. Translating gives CASSRGQGASGEQYF.

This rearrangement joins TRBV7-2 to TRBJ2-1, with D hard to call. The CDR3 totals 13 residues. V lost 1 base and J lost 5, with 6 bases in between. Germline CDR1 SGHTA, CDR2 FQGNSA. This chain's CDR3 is CASSLVSNNEQFF. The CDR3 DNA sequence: TGTGCCAGCAGCTTAGTCTCAAACAATGAGCAGTTCTTC.

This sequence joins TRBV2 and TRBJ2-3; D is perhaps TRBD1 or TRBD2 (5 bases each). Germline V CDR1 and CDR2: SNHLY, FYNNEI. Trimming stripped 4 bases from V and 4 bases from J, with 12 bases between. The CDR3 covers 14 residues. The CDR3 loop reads CASSGLRGADTQYF. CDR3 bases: TGTGCCAGCAGTGGACTAAGAGGGGCAGATACGCAGTATTTT.

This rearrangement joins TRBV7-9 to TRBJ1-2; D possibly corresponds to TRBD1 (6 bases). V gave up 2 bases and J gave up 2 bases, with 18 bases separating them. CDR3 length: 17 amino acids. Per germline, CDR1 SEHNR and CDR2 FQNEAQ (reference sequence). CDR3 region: CASSLLGRGGSNYGYTF. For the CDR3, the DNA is TGTGCCAGCAGCTTACTGGGCAGGGGAGGGTCGAACTATGGCTACACCTTC.

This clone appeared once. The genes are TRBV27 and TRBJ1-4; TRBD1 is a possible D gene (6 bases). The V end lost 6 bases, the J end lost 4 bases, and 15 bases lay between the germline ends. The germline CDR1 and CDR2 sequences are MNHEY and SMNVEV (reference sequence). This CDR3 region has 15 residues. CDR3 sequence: CASSPGAGRNEKLFF. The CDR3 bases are TGTGCCAGCAGCCCAGGGGCAGGGCGTAATGAAAAACTGTTTTTT.

The CDR3 loop reads CASSYPGTSGYNEQFF. In DNA form, the CDR3 reads TGTGCCAGCAGTTATCCCGGGACTAGCGGATACAATGAGCAGTTCTTC. The V gene is TRBV6-5, the J gene TRBJ2-1; TRBD2 agrees at 11 bases. Germline loops: CDR1 MNHEY, CDR2 SVGAGI. CDR3 length: 16 residues. V gave up 3 bases and J gave up 4 bases; unmatched junction bases: 5.

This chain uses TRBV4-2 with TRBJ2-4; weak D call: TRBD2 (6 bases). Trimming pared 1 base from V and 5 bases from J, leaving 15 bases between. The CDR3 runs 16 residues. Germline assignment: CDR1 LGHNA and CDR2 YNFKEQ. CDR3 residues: CASSQASGVGENIQYF. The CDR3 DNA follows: TGTGCCAGCAGCCAAGCGTCGGGAGTCGGGGAAAACATTCAGTACTTC.

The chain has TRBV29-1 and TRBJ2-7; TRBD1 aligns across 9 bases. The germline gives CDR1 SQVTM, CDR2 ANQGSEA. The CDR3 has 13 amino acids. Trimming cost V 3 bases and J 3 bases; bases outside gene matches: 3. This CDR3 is CSVEDRGNYEQYF. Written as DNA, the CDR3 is TGCAGCGTTGAGGACAGGGGAAACTACGAGCAGTACTTC.

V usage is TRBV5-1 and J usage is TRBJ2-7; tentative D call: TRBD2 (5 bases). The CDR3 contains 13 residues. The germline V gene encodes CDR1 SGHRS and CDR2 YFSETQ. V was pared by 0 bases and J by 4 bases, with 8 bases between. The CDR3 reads CASSLGWEYEQYF. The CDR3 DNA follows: TGCGCCAGCAGCTTGGGATGGGAGTACGAGCAGTACTTC.

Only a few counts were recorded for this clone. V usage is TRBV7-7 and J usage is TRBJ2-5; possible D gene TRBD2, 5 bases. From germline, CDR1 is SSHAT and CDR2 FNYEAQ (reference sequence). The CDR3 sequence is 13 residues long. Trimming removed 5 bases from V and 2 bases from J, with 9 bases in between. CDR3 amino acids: CASSVERQETQYF. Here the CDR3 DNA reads TGTGCCAGCAGCGTGGAGCGGCAAGAGACCCAGTACTTC.

The DNA of the CDR3 is TGTGCCAGCACACGGGGGGCGCGGGACACCGGGGAGCTGTTTTTT. Translated, it gives CASTRGARDTGELFF. V is TRBV27 and J is TRBJ2-2, with D perhaps TRBD2 (7 bases). With 7 bases removed from V and 3 bases from J, the gap between germline ends came to 15 bases. The germline V gene has CDR1 MNHEY and CDR2 SMNVEV (reference sequence). The CDR3 extends over 15 amino acids.

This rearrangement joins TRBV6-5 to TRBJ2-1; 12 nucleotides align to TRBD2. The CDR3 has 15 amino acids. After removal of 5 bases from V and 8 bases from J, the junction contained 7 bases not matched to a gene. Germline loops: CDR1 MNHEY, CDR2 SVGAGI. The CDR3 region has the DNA TGTGCCAGCAGTATCCTCGGACTAGCGGGATATGAGCAGTTCTTC. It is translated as CASSILGLAGYEQFF.